Listed here is a single TCR beta chain. The antigen it recognizes is unknown. No clone much larger than this one lies a single base away; base qualities are absent. According to the germline V gene (reference sequence), CDR1 reads SEHNR and CDR2 reads FQNEAQ. The CDR3 spans 14 residues, from the cysteine through the phenylalanine. Just the 42-base CDR3 DNA is kept, in frame starting at base 1. The germline V end is reduced by 5 bases and the J end by 5 bases; junction bases left unmatched: 6. The sample belongs to a study of T cell repertoires in cytomegalovirus infection (dated by TCRdb to the late 2010s). As for the study more broadly: Because public TCR beta signatures pointed to carriage of CMV infection together with the matching HLA type, the HLA type of each donor mattered for the analysis.

General conclusions and limits of the study: In both this cohort and an independent roughly 400-donor cohort, the cumulative frequency of public TCR beta family members distinguished carriers of CMV infection plus the relevant HLA type. In the ex vivo response, HLA-C-restricted CMV-specific TCR beta clonotypes were dominant, and in two of eight donors the single most frequent clonotype came from this HLA-C-restricted group.

Sequenced using an Illumina HiSeq 1500. TCRdb ran its own pipeline on the public reads, namely fastp trimming at Q25 and MiXCR clone calling, and kept in-frame beta chains. Entries are consolidated by CDR3 protein sequence, retaining the most common genes and DNA. Counted in this sample were roughly 640,000 distinct CDR3 sequences; approximately 24% of them appeared once. Of the sample, around 8% is held by the ten largest clones. Recombination joined TRBV7-9 with TRBJ2-5; 9 middle bases align to TRBD1. The TCR sequence derives from a human donor in good health (CMV status not recorded). Some clones in this sample may be carry-over from other donors' samples. The specimen was CD8+ T cells from PBMCs. The CDR3 reads as follows: CASSGDRVSETQYF. Here is the DNA: TGTGCCAGCAGCGGGGACAGGGTTTCGGAGACCCAGTACTTC.